This record concerns one TCR beta chain sequence. These data come from a study of T cell clones after liver transplantation. Across the whole study: Patients counted as tolerant after at least one year off all immunosuppression, enzymes not exceeding twice normal.

Profiling relied on immunoSEQ multiplex PCR, and the TCRdb table lists in-frame clones only, not all of them. The sample has more than 75,000 clones; about 84% are singletons. CDR3 length: 13 amino acids. CDR1 and CDR2 (germline): MGHRA, YSYEKL. The germline V and J ends were trimmed by 0 bases and 3 bases, with 5 bases remaining between them. The sequencing here drew on CD4+ T cells from blood, taken 46 months after liver transplant. This receptor was taken from a human patient who received a liver transplant. Some T cells may have originated in the graft donor. The V and J genes are TRBV4-1 and TRBJ1-1; no firm D call. CDR3: CASSQERDTEAFF. Here the CDR3 DNA reads TGCGCCAGCAGCCAAGAGAGGGACACTGAAGCTTTCTTT.